The sequence of this TCR beta chain was determined in a study of regulatory T cells in long-lasting Graves disease. Study as a whole: Positivity for TSH receptor antibodies plus over 5 years of antithyroid drugs meant persistent Graves' disease.

General study points: Persistent disease samples used TRBV28, TRBJ1-2 and TRBJ2-5 preferentially.

CDR1 SGHRS and CDR2 YFSETQ come from the germline V gene. The CDR3 extends over 15 amino acids. Time point: persistent/refractory GD, antithyroid drugs over 5 years with positive TRAb. PBMC-derived RNA was used for the TCR library. The patients were drawn from one endocrinology department in Xi'an, China. Combining iRepertoire HTBI primers with Arm-PCR of CDR3 regions, the authors built TCR beta libraries. TCRdb itself ran the multiplex PCR reads through MiXCR, one entry per CDR3 protein. The sample yields about 340,000 distinct CDR3 sequences, about 20% seen once. Details on this clonotype: Its antigen remains unidentified. Sequence at one end of the junction differs from germline and may be a read error.

This sample comprised peripheral blood mononuclear cells (PBMCs), obtained when the disease was refractory, from a patient treated with antithyroid drugs. This sequence was found in a female donor with Graves disease. The chain is built from TRBV5-1 and TRBJ2-5; TRBD1 aligns across 9 bases. The CDR3 DNA reads TGTGCCAGCAGCTTCCGGGACAGGGTTGTTGAGACCCAGTACTTC. It is translated as CASSFRDRVVETQYF.